The source of this T cell receptor beta chain is a study of blood T cell repertoires in COVID-19. Per the original data handling: Quantification of nucleated cells was approximated via reference gene primer amplification. Sequencing was performed with immunoSEQ multiplex PCR; in TCRdb, only in-frame clones are kept and a portion is missing. V and J calls and clone size are those listed in that table; D and trimming were worked out from the DNA. The sample consists of a few hundred thousand clones, roughly 85% of them appearing once. From germline, CDR1 is MGHRA and CDR2 YSYEKL. This CDR3 contains 16 residues. The V and J ends lost 2 bases and 4 bases respectively, with 15 bases between them.

The chain recombines TRBV4-1 with TRBJ2-1, with a weak D call TRBD2 (6 bases). This receptor was identified in a woman aged 18 to 35 with acute or convalescent COVID-19. The sequenced material came from peripheral blood. The CDR3 DNA sequence: TGCGCCAGCAGCCAACAAATCGGGACTCAATACAATGAGCAGTTCTTC. The encoded protein is CASSQQIGTQYNEQFF.